The rows below give T cell receptor beta chains drawn from one sample of a study of T-cell reconstitution after alpha-beta-depleted transplantation in children. MiXCR, applied by TCRdb to the PCR reads, yields one record per CDR3 protein. The table has roughly 220,000 distinct CDR3 sequences, roughly 9.1% seen once. The sample in question was PBMCs, mostly from graft donor cells, obtained 360 days after TCRalphabeta/CD19-depleted stem cell transplant. These receptors were collected from a male patient aged 2 to 10 who had a stem cell transplant for acute myeloid leukemia, so the T cells may come from the graft donor. The CDR3 runs from the conserved cysteine through the conserved F or W. D genes are given only for firm matches.

TRBJ2-3	TRBV12-3/TRBV12-4	TRBD1	CASSPWTGNADTQYF
TRBJ1-1	TRBV10-3	-	CAIREGAMNTEAFF
TRBJ1-2	TRBV11-2	-	CASSTRSGLYGYTF
TRBJ2-1	TRBV20-1	TRBD2	CSAQRRLARNNEQFF
TRBJ2-1	TRBV9	-	CASSVDPRPLAQSSYNEQFF
TRBJ2-5	TRBV7-9	-	CASALGRQTQYF
TRBJ1-6	TRBV11-2	-	CASSLDGGGSSYNSPLHF
TRBJ2-5	TRBV29-1	-	CSVDTGTPQETQYF
TRBJ2-5	TRBV2	TRBD1	CAREGAPGLKRETQYF
TRBJ1-2	TRBV5-1	-	CASSQTGFNYGYTF
TRBJ1-6	TRBV20-1	TRBD1	CSARSNWVTGDAYNSPLHF
TRBJ2-5	TRBV5-1	TRBD2	CASSPRTSGHETQYF
TRBJ2-6	TRBV18	-	CASSSGANVLTF
TRBJ2-3	TRBV6-5	TRBD2	CASSYARSGVYTDTQYF
TRBJ1-2	TRBV25-1	-	CASSEYAGEYNYGYTF
TRBJ2-7	TRBV20-1	-	CSARTAYSYEQYF
TRBJ2-1	TRBV7-9	-	CASSPQSGSYNEQFF
TRBJ2-1	TRBV3-1	TRBD2	CASSRELARQFF
TRBJ2-3	TRBV30	-	CAWMTTDTQYF
TRBJ2-1	TRBV15	TRBD2	CATSISSLAAGEQFF